The entry below gives a single T cell receptor (beta chain) sequence along with its context. The data derive from a study of preoperative IRX-2 immunotherapy in early breast cancer. Treatment reported: preoperative locoregional IRX-2 cytokine immunotherapy. Samples came from a phase Ib trial of preoperative locoregional IRX-2 cytokine immunotherapy. Generated by immunoSEQ multiplex PCR, the TCRdb table keeps only in-frame clones and is missing some. The data hold around 60,000 clones, with roughly 95% observed a single time. This CDR3 is built from 14 residues. After removal of 2 bases from V and 8 bases from J, the junction contained 7 bases not matched to a gene. Germline V CDR1 and CDR2: MNHNS, SASEGT.

The receptor's source is a human donor with breast cancer. The genes are TRBV6-1 and TRBJ1-2; 8 nucleotides align to TRBD1. This specimen was acquired from a patient treated with IRX-2 immunotherapy. CDR3 nucleotide sequence: TGTGCCAGCAGTGAACGACAGGGGATATCGGGCTACACCTTC. Translation gives CASSERQGISGYTF.